What follows are 21 T cell receptor beta chains derived from one specimen sequenced in a study of long-term antiretroviral therapy in people with HIV. immunoSEQ v3.0 was run at survey level. Measured with immunoSEQ multiplex PCR; TCRdb has only the in-frame clones, and not every one. The sample lists tens of thousands of clones, more than 75% occurring once. The specimen was unsorted PBMCs, collected 0.2 years before starting antiretroviral therapy. These receptors were collected from a man aged 18 to 29 with HIV.

The rearrangement joins TRBV6-5 to TRBJ1-1, with 8 positions matching TRBD1. The CDR3 consists of 15 residues. CDR1 is MNHEY, CDR2 SVGAGI, per germline. V lost 3 bases to trimming and J lost 8 bases; unmatched junction nucleotides: 11. This CDR3 reads CASSYTSGTGTEAFF. The CDR3 region has the DNA TGTGCCAGCAGTTATACCTCCGGGACAGGTACCGAAGCTTTCTTT.

V gene TRBV4-1 combines with J gene TRBJ2-3, with a tentative D call TRBD2 (6 bases). Trimming took off 4 bases at V and 3 bases at J, with 14 bases between the two ends. CDR3 length: 15 amino acids. Germline V lookup: CDR1 MGHRA, CDR2 YSYEKL. Here the CDR3 reads CASSPGGVETDTQYF. In DNA, the CDR3 is TGCGCCAGCAGCCCAGGCGGGGTAGAGACAGATACGCAGTATTTT.

V is TRBV2 and J is TRBJ2-7; 8 nucleotides align to TRBD1. Germline CDR1 SNHLY, CDR2 FYNNEI. The CDR3 loop spans 15 amino acids. J gave up 0 bases and V 6 bases, and 7 bases lay outside the gene matches. The chain's CDR3 is CASRLDRGLSYEQYF. CDR3 nucleotides: TGTGCCAGCAGGCTAGACAGGGGTCTCTCCTACGAGCAGTACTTC.

This clone was detected only once. The rearrangement uses TRBV6-5 and TRBJ1-1; D is possibly TRBD1 (5 bases). Germline lookup yields CDR1 MNHEY and CDR2 SVGAGI. Trimming took off 3 bases at V and 8 bases at J, with 10 bases between the two ends. The CDR3 totals 12 residues. The CDR3 sequence is CASSYGAEEAFF. Here the CDR3 DNA reads TGTGCCAGCAGTTATGGGGCGGAAGAAGCTTTCTTT.

The genes are TRBV20-1 and TRBJ2-7; tentative D call: TRBD1 (5 bases). CDR1 and CDR2 from the germline V gene are DFQATT and SNEGSKA (reference sequence). The CDR3 is made up of 11 amino acids. Trimming shortened V by 5 bases and J by 5 bases, and 10 bases separated the two germline ends. The CDR3 spells CSAQQENEQYF. CDR3 in DNA: TGCAGTGCTCAACAGGAGAACGAGCAGTACTTC.

In its sample, this clone was seen once. The rearrangement links TRBV30 to TRBJ2-7; tentative D call: TRBD2 (5 bases). Looked up from germline, CDR1 is GTSNPN and CDR2 is SVGIG (reference sequence). This CDR3 comprises 13 residues. Trimming removed 5 bases at V and 0 bases at J, with 11 bases between. This chain's CDR3 is CAWGVAHSYEQYF. The DNA of the CDR3 is TGTGCCTGGGGGGTAGCGCACTCCTACGAGCAGTACTTC.

This chain connects TRBV28 to TRBJ1-1; maybe TRBD1 (5 bases). V lost 5 bases and J lost 3, with 16 bases in between. CDR1 and CDR2 from the germline V gene are MDHEN and SYDVKM. This CDR3 has 15 amino acids. This CDR3 is CASSPQGPTDTEAFF. In nucleotides, the CDR3 is TGTGCCAGCAGTCCGCAGGGACCCACCGACACTGAAGCTTTCTTT.

The rearrangement links TRBV6-1 to TRBJ2-4, with TRBD1 as a possible D gene (6 bases). Per the germline V gene, CDR1 is MNHNS and CDR2 is SASEGT. The ends were cut back, 10 bases at V and 0 bases at J, with 13 bases in the middle. CDR3 size: 14 residues. The CDR3 DNA sequence: TGTGCCATCGGACAGCTTCTAGCCAAAAACATTCAGTACTTC. Translating gives CAIGQLLAKNIQYF.

The J gene is TRBJ1-3, the V gene TRBV4-1; tentatively, D is TRBD1 (5 bases). Trimming took 1 base from V and 4 from J, leaving 20 bases between them. Germline-derived CDR1 and CDR2 are MGHRA and YSYEKL. This CDR3 has 18 amino acids. CDR3 sequence: CASSQGRGVGDSGNTIYF. The CDR3 region has the DNA TGCGCCAGCAGCCAAGGCCGAGGTGTGGGGGACTCAGGAAACACCATATATTTT.

The V and J genes are TRBV19 and TRBJ1-2, with no clear D. Trimming stripped 3 bases from V and 1 base from J, with 12 bases between. Germline V gives CDR1 LNHDA, CDR2 SQIVND (reference sequence). CDR3 size: 15 residues. CDR3 DNA sequence: TGTGCCAGTAGTATGAACTCGGAATTTAACTATGGCTACACCTTC. Encoded protein: CASSMNSEFNYGYTF.

This chain joins TRBV9 and TRBJ2-3, with TRBD2 matching 9 bases. Germline V lookup: CDR1 SGDLS, CDR2 YYNGEE. V lost 7 bases, J lost 6 bases, and 6 bases stayed unmatched. This CDR3 is 13 amino acids long. The CDR3 region is CASRGLADDTQYF. In DNA form, the CDR3 reads TGTGCCAGCCGGGGACTAGCAGATGATACGCAGTATTTT.

The chain has TRBV6-6 and TRBJ1-1, with D possibly being TRBD1 (6 bases). The germline V gene has CDR1 MNHNY and CDR2 SVGAGI (reference sequence). This CDR3 has 13 residues. The germline V and J ends were trimmed by 7 bases and 6 bases, with 15 bases remaining between them. CDR3 sequence reads: CASTPEGVSEAFF. The CDR3 DNA is TGTGCCAGCACCCCAGAGGGGGTTTCTGAAGCTTTCTTT.

The rearrangement links TRBV7-9 to TRBJ1-2; 8 nucleotides agree with TRBD1. CDR3 length equals 16 residues. CDR1 is SEHNR and CDR2 is FQNEAQ in the germline V gene (reference sequence). V was pared by 5 bases and J by 2 bases, with 10 bases of the junction left unmatched. In nucleotides, the CDR3 is TGTGCCAGCAGCGTGGGACAGGAAAATTTCAACTATGGCTACACCTTC. Protein sequence: CASSVGQENFNYGYTF.

The chain joins TRBV4-1 to TRBJ1-1; D call uncertain. Deletions cut 4 bases from V and 6 bases from J, with 12 bases between. Looked up from germline, CDR1 is MGHRA and CDR2 is YSYEKL. The CDR3 spans 13 residues. The CDR3 DNA is TGCGCCAGCAGCCCCCGGGATGTTGCTGAAGCTTTCTTT. This translates into CASSPRDVAEAFF.

The CDR3 here is CASSYSRGSPYEQYF. In DNA form, the CDR3 reads TGTGCCAGCAGTTACTCGAGAGGCTCCCCCTACGAGCAGTACTTC. The V and J genes are TRBV6-5 and TRBJ2-7; the D is unclear. Germline CDR1 MNHEY, CDR2 SVGAGI. Trimming cost V 0 bases and J 2 bases, with 11 bases left between them. This CDR3 region has 15 residues.

The V call is TRBV28, the J call TRBJ1-4; 9 nucleotides match TRBD1. There are 13 residues in the CDR3. Trimming cost V 11 bases and J 5 bases; bases outside gene matches: 6. Germline V gene lookup returns CDR1 MDHEN and CDR2 SYDVKM. The CDR3 loop is CACNGQGNEKLFF. In nucleotides, the CDR3 is TGTGCCTGTAACGGACAGGGGAATGAAAAACTGTTTTTT.

This clone was observed once. This chain links TRBV5-4 with TRBJ1-2; D not certain. The CDR3 has 14 amino acids. The V end was cut by 6 bases, the J end by 0 bases, with 12 bases between. Germline CDR1 and CDR2: SGHNT and YYREEE (reference sequence). This chain's CDR3 is CASTFGRSNYGYTF. CDR3 DNA: TGTGCCAGCACGTTTGGGCGCTCTAACTATGGCTACACCTTC.

CDR3 in DNA: TGTGCCTGGGCGGGAGGGGCGAACACTGAAGCTTTCTTT. Its protein is CAWAGGANTEAFF. The chain links TRBV30 to TRBJ1-1, with a weak D call TRBD1 (5 bases). Looked up from germline, CDR1 is GTSNPN and CDR2 is SVGIG (reference sequence). This CDR3 comprises 13 residues. V dropped 5 bases and J dropped 1 base, with 11 bases sitting between them.

This clone came up once. V and J are TRBV9 and TRBJ2-3; 7 bases agree with TRBD2. This CDR3 region has 15 residues. Trimming at V came to 4 bases and at J to 4 bases, leaving 9 bases not matched to a gene. CDR1 is SGDLS and CDR2 is YYNGEE in the germline V gene. The CDR3 DNA reads as TGTGCCAGCAGCACCCGGCCGGGAGGCGCAGATACGCAGTATTTT. It codes for CASSTRPGGADTQYF.

In its sample, this clone ranks as medium-sized. The rearrangement joins TRBV7-2 to TRBJ2-7; no definite D call. The V end was cut by 3 bases, the J end by 6 bases, with 9 bases between. CDR3 length: 12 residues. The germline V gene has CDR1 SGHTA and CDR2 FQGNSA. CDR3: CASSFGPAEQYF. The CDR3 DNA sequence: TGTGCCAGCAGCTTCGGGCCCGCCGAGCAGTACTTC. Looking up the rest from reference TRBV7-2 and TRBJ2-7 gives the full variable domain: GAGVSQSPSNKVTEKGKDVELRCDPISGHTALYWYRQSLGQGLEFLIYFQGNSAPDKSGLPSDRFSAERTGGSVSTLTIQRTQQEDSAVYLCASSFGPAEQYFGPGTRLTVT.

The J gene is TRBJ2-1, the V gene TRBV9; 13 bases agree with TRBD2. Trimming cost V 4 bases and J 8 bases; bases outside gene matches: 6. This CDR3 comprises 15 residues. Looked up from germline, CDR1 is SGDLS and CDR2 is YYNGEE. CDR3 region: CASSPWTSGGYEQFF. The CDR3 bases are TGTGCCAGCAGCCCTTGGACTAGCGGGGGATATGAGCAGTTCTTC.